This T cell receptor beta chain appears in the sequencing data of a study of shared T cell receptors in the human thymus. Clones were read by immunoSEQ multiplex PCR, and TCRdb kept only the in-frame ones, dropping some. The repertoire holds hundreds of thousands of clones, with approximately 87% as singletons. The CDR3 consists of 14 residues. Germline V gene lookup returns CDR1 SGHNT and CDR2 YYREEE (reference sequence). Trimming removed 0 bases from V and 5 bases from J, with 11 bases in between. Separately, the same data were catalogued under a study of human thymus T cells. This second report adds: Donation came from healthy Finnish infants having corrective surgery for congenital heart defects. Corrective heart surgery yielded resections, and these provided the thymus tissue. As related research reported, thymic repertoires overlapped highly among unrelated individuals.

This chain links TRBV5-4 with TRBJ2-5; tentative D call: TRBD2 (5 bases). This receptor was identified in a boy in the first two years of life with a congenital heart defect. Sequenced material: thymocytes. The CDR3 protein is CASSLAGGRETQYF. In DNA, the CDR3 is TGTGCCAGCAGCTTGGCCGGAGGACGGGAGACCCAGTACTTC.